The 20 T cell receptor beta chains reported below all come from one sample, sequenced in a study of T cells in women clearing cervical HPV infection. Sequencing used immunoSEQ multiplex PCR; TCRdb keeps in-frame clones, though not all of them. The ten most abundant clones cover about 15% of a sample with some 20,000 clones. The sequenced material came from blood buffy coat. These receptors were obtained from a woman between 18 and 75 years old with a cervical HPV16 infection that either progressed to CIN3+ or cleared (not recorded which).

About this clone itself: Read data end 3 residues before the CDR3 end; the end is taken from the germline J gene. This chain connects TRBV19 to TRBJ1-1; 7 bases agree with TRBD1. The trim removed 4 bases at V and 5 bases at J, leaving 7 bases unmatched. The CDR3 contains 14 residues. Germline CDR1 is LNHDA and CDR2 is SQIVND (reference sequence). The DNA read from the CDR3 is TGTGCCAGTAGTAAGGGACAGTTGGGAACTGAA. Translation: CASSKGQLGTE. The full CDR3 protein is CASSKGQLGTEAFF.

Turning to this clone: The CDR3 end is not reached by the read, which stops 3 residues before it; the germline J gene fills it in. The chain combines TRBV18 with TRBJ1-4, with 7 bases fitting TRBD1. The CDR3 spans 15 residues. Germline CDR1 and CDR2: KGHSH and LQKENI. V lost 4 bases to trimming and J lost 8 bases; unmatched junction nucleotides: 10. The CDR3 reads CASSRLPGTEEKLFF. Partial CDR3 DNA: TGTGCCAGCTCACGTCTGCCCGGGACAGAAGAAAAA.

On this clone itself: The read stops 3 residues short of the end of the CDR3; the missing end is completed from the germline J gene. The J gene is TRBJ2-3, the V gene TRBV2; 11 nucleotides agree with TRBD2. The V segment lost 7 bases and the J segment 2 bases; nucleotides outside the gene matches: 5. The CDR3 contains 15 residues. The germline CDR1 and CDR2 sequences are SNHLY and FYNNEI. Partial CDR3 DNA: TGTGCCAGCACGGGGACTAGCGGAACCACAGATACG. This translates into CASTGTSGTTDT. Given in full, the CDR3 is CASTGTSGTTDTQYF.

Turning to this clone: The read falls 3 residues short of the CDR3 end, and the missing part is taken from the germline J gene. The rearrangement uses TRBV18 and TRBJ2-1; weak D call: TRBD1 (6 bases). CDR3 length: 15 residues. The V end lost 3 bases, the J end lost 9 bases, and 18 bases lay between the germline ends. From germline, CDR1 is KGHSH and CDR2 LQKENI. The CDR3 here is CASSPPDRTTGEQFF. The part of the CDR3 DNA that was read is TGTGCCAGCTCACCCCCGGACAGAACTACGGGTGAG.

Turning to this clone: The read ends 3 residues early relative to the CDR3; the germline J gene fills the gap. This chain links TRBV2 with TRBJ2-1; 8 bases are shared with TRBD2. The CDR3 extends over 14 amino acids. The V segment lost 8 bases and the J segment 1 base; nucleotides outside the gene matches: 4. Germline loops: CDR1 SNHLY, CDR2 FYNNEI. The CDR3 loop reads CASQAGESYNEQFF. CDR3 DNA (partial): TGTGCCAGCCAAGCGGGGGAGTCCTACAATGAG.

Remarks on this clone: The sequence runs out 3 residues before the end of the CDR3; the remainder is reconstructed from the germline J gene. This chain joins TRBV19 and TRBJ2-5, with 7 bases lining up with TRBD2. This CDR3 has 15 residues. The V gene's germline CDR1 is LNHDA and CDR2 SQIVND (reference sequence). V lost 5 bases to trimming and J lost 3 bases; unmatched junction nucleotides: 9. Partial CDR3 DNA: TGTGCCAGTAGTTTCAGACTAGCATTGGAAGAGACC. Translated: CASSFRLALEET. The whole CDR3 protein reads CASSFRLALEETQYF.

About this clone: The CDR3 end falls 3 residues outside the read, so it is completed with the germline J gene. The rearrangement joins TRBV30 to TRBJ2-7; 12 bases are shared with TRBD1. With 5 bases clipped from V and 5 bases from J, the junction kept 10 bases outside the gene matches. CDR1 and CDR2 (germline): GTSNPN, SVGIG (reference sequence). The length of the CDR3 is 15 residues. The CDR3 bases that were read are TGTGCCTGGGCCGGGACAGGGGGCCAGGTCGACGAG. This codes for CAWAGTGGQVDE. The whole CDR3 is CAWAGTGGQVDEQYF.

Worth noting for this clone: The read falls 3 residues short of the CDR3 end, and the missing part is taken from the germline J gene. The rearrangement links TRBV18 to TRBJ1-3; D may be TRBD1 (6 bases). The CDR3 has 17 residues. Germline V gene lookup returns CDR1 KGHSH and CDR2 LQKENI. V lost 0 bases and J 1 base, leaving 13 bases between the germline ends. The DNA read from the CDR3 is TGTGCCAGCTCACCACCCGGGGGGCGCTCTTCTGGAAACACC. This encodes CASSPPGGRSSGNT. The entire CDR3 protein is CASSPPGGRSSGNTIYF.

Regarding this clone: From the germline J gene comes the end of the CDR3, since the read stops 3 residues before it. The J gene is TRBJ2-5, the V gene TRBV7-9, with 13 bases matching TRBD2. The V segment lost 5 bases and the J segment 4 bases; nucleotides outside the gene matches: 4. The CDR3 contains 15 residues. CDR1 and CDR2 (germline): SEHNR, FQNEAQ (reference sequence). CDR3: CASSTGLAGVETQYF. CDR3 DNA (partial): TGTGCCAGCAGCACAGGACTAGCGGGAGTAGAGACC. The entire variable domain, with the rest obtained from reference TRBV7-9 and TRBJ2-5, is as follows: DTGVSQNPRHKITKRGQNVTFRCDPISEHNRLYWYRQTLGQGPEFLTYFQNEAQLEKSRLLSDRFSAERPKGSFSTLEIQRTEQGDSAMYLCASSTGLAGVETQYFGPGTRLLVL.

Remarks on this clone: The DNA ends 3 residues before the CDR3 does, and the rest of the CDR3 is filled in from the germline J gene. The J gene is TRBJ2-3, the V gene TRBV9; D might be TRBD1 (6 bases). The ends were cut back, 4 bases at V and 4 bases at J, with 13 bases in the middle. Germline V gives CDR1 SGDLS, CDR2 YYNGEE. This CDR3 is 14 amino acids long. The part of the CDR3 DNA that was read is TGTGCCAGCAGCTCTCGACAGGAGGCAGATACG. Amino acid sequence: CASSSRQEADT. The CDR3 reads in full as CASSSRQEADTQYF.

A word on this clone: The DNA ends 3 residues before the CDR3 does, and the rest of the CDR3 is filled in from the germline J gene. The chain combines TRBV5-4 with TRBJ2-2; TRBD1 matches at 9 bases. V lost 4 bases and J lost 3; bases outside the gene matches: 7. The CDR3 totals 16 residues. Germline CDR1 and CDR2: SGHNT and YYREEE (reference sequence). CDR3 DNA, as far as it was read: TGTGCCAGCAGCAGTCACAGGGGGCGCGACACCGGGGAG. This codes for CASSSHRGRDTGE. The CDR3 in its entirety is CASSSHRGRDTGELFF.

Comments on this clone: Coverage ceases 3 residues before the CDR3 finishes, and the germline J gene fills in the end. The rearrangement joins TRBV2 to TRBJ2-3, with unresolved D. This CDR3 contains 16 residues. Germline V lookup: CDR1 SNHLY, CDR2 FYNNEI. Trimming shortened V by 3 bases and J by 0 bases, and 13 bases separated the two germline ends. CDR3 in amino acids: CASSDPGGVSTDTQYF. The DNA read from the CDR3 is TGTGCCAGCAGTGATCCAGGTGGTGTCAGCACAGATACG. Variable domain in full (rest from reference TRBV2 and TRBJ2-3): EPEVTQTPSHQVTQMGQEVILRCVPISNHLYFYWYRQILGQKVEFLVSFYNNEISEKSEIFDDQFSVERPDGSNFTLKIRSTKLEDSAMYFCASSDPGGVSTDTQYFGPGTRLTVL.

CDR3 in amino acids: CASSSVPQSYGYTF. The covered CDR3 bases are TGTGCCAGCAGTTCTGTCCCTCAGAGCTATGGC. The genes are TRBV28 and TRBJ1-2; no clear D. The sequence runs out 3 residues before the end of the CDR3; the remainder is reconstructed from the germline J gene. CDR1 and CDR2 from the germline V gene are MDHEN and SYDVKM. Trimming took 4 bases from V and 4 from J, leaving 13 bases between them. CDR3 length: 14 amino acids.

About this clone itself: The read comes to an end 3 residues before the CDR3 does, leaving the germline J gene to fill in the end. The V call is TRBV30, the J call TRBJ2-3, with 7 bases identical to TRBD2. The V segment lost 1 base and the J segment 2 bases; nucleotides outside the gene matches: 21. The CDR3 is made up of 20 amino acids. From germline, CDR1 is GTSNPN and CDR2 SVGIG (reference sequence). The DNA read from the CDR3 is TGTGCCTGGAGTGGGGGTCGCGGGGGAGAATTCCTTAGCATCACAGATACG. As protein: CAWSGGRGGEFLSITDT. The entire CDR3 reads CAWSGGRGGEFLSITDTQYF.

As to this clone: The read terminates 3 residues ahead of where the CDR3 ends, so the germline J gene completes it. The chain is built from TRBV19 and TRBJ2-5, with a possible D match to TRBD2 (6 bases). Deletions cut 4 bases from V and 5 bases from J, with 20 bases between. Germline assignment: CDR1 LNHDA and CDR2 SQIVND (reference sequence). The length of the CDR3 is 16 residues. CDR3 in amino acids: CASSTYTSREGETQYF. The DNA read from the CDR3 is TGTGCCAGTAGTACCTACACTAGCCGGGAAGGGGAGACC. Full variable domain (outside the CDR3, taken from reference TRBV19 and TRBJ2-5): DGGITQSPKYLFRKEGQNVTLSCEQNLNHDAMYWYRQDPGQGLRLIYYSQIVNDFQKGDIAEGYSVSREKKESFPLTVTSAQKNPTAFYLCASSTYTSREGETQYFGPGTRLLVL.

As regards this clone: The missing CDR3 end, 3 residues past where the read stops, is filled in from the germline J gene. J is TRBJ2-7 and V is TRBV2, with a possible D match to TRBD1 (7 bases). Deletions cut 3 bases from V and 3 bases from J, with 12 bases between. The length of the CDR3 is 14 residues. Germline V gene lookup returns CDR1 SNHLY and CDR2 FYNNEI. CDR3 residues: CASSENRGLYEQYF. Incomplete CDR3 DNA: TGTGCCAGCAGTGAGAACAGGGGACTCTACGAG.

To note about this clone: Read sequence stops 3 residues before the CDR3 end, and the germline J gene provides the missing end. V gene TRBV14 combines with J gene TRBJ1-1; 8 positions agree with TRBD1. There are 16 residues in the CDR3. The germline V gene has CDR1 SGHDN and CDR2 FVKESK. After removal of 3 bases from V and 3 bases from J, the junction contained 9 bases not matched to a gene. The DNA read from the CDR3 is TGTGCCAGCAGCCATTTGCACGGACAGGGAGACACTGAA. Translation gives CASSHLHGQGDTE. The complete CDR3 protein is CASSHLHGQGDTEAFF.

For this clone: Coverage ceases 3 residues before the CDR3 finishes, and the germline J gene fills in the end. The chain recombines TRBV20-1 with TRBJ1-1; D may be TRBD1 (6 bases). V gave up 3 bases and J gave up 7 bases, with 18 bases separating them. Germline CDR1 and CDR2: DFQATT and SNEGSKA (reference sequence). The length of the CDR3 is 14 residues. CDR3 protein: CSARHFTQGGEAFF. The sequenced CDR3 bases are TGCAGTGCTAGGCACTTTACTCAAGGGGGTGAA.

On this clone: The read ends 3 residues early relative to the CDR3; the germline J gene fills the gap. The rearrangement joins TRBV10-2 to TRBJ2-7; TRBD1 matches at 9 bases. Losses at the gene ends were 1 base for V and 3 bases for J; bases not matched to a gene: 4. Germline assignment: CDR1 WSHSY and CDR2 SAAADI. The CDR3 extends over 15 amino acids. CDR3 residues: CASSEYLGQGYEQYF. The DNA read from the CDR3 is TGCGCCAGCAGTGAGTACCTGGGACAGGGCTACGAG.

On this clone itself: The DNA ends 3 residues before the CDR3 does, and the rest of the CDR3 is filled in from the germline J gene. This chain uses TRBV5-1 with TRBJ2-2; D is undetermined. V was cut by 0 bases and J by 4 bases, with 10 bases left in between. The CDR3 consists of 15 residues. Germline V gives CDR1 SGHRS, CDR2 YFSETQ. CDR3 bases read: TGCGCCAGCAGCTTGGTAGTATCTGGCACCGGGGAG. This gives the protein CASSLVVSGTGE. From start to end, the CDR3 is CASSLVVSGTGELFF.